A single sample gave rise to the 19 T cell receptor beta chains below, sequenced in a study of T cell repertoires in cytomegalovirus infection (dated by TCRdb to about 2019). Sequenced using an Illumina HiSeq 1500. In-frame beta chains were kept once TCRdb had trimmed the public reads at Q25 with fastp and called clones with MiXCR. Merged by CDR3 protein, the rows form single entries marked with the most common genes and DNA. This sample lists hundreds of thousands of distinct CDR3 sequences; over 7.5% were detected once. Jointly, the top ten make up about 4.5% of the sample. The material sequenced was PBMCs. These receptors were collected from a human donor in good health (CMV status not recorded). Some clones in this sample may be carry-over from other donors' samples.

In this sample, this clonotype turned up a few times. The CDR3 loop is CASSQLLGGNGAFF. In DNA form, the CDR3 reads TGCGCCAGCAGCCAACTTCTGGGAGGAAATGGGGCATTCTTC. This chain links TRBV4-1 with TRBJ2-1; TRBD2 is a possible D gene (6 bases). The CDR3 runs to 14 residues. Trimming stripped 2 bases from V and 16 bases from J, with 21 bases between. Germline V gene sequence: CDR1 MGHRA, CDR2 YSYEKL.

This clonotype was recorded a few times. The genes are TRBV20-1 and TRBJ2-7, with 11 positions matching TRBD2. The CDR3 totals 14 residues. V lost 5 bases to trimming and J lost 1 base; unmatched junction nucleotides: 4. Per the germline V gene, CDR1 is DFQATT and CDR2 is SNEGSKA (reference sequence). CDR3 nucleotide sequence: TGCAGTGCTTATACTAGCGGGGGTTCCTACGAGCAGTACTTC. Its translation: CSAYTSGGSYEQYF.

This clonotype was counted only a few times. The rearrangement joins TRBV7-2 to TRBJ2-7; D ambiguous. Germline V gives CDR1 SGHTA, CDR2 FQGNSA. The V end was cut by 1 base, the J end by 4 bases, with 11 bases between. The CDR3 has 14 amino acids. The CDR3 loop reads CASSLDLADYEQYF. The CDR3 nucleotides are TGTGCCAGCAGCTTAGATTTGGCCGATTACGAGCAGTACTTC. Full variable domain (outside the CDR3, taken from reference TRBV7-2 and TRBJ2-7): GAGVSQSPSNKVTEKGKDVELRCDPISGHTALYWYRQSLGQGLEFLIYFQGNSAPDKSGLPSDRFSAERTGGSVSTLTIQRTQQEDSAVYLCASSLDLADYEQYFGPGTRLTVT.

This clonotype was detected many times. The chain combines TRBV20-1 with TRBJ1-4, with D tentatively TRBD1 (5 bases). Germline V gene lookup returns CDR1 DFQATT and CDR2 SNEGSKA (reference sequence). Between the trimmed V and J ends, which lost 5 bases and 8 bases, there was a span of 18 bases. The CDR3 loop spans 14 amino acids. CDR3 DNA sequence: TGCAGTGCTCCCCGGGCAGGGCGAGACGAAAAACTGTTTTTT. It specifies CSAPRAGRDEKLFF.

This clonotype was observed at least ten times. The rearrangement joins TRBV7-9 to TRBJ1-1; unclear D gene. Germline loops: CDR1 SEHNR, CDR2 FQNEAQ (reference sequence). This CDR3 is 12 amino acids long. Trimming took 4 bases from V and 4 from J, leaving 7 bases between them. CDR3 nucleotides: TGTGCCAGCAGCTCACCTGGCACTGAAGCTTTCTTT. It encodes CASSSPGTEAFF.

CDR3 nucleotides: TGTGCCAGCTCTCAAATAAAGGATACGCAGTATTTT. It codes for CASSQIKDTQYF. The chain joins TRBV18 to TRBJ2-3; no clear D gene. Germline-derived CDR1 and CDR2 are KGHSH and LQKENI. The CDR3 runs to 12 residues. Trimming stripped 6 bases from V and 6 bases from J, with 10 bases between.

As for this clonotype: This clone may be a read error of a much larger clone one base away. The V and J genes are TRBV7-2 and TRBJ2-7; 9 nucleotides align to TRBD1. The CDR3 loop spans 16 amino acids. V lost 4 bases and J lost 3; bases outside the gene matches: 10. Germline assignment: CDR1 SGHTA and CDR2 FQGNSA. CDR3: CASSSRSGTGSYEQYF. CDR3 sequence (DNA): TGTGCCAGCAGCTCCCGTAGTGGGACAGGGAGCTACGAGCAGTACTTC. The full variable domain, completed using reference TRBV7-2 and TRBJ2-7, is GAGVSQSPSNKVTEKGKDVELRCDPISGHTALYWYRQSLGQGLEFLIYFQGNSAPDKSGLPSDRFSAERTGGSVSTLTIQRTQQEDSAVYLCASSSRSGTGSYEQYFGPGTRLTVT.

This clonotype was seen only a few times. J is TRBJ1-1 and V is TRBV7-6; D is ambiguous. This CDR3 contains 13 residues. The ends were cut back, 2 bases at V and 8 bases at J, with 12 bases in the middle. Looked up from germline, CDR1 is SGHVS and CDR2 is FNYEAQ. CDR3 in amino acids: CASSLSMFEEAFF. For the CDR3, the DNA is TGTGCCAGCAGCTTATCTATGTTTGAGGAAGCTTTCTTT.

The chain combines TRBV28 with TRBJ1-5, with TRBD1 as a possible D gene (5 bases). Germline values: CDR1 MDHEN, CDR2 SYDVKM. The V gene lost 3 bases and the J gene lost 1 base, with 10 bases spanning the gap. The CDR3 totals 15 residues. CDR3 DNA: TGTGCCAGCAGTTTTGGGGGGAGAAGCAATCAGCCCCAGCATTTT. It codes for CASSFGGRSNQPQHF.

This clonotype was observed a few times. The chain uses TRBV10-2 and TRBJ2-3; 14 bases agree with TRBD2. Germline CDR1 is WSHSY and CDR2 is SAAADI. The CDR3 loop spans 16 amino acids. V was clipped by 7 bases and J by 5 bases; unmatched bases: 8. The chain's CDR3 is CASTKTSGRERDTQYF. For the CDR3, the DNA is TGCGCCAGCACTAAGACTAGCGGGAGGGAACGAGATACGCAGTATTTT.

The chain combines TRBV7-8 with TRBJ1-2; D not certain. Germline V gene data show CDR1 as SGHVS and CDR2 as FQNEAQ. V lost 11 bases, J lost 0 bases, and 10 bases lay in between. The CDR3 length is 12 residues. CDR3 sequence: CAEGKTNYGYTF. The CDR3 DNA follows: TGTGCCGAAGGAAAAACTAACTATGGCTACACCTTC.

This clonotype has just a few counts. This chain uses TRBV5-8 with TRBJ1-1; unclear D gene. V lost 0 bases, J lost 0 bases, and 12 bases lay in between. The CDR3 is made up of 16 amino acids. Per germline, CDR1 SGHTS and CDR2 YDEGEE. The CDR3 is CASSLEPEWVNTEAFF. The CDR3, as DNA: TGTGCCAGCAGCTTGGAACCTGAATGGGTGAACACTGAAGCTTTCTTT.

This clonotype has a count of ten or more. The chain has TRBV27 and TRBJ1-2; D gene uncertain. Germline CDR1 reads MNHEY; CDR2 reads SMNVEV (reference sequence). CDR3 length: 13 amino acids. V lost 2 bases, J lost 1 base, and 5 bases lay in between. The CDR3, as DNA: TGTGCCAGCAGTTTACGGCGTAACTATGGCTACACCTTC. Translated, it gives CASSLRRNYGYTF.

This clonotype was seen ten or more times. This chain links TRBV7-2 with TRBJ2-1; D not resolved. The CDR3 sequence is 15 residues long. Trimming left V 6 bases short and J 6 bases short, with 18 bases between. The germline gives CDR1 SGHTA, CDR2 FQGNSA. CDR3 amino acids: CASSSLPTTGNEQFF. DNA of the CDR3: TGTGCCAGCAGTTCTTTACCAACTACCGGCAATGAGCAGTTCTTC. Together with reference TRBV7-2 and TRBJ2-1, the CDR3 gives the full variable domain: GAGVSQSPSNKVTEKGKDVELRCDPISGHTALYWYRQSLGQGLEFLIYFQGNSAPDKSGLPSDRFSAERTGGSVSTLTIQRTQQEDSAVYLCASSSLPTTGNEQFFGPGTRLTVL.

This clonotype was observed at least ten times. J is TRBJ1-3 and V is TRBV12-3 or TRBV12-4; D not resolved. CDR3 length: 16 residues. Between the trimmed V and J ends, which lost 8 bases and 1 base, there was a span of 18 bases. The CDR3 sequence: CASRPGGVSSGNTIYF. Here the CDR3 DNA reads TGTGCCAGCCGACCAGGCGGTGTTTCGTCTGGAAACACCATATATTTT.

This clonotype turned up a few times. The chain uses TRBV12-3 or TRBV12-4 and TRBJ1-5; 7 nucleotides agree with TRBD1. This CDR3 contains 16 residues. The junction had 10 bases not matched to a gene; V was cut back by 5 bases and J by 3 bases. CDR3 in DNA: TGTGCCAGCAGTACCCAAATACAGGGGCTCAATCAGCCCCAGCATTTT. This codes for CASSTQIQGLNQPQHF.

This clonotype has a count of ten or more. The DNA of the CDR3 is TGTGCCAGCAGCCAAAGTCTGGTCGGGAGTTTGCACGAGCAGTACTTC. It encodes CASSQSLVGSLHEQYF. The rearrangement uses TRBV7-3 and TRBJ2-7, with D perhaps matching TRBD2 (6 bases). This CDR3 has 16 amino acids. The V gene's germline CDR1 is SGHTA and CDR2 FQGTGA. Trimming removed 5 bases at V and 5 bases at J, with 22 bases between.

CDR3 in amino acids: CASSFGDRGRSGNQPQHF. Here the CDR3 DNA reads TGTGCCAGCAGTTTTGGGGACAGGGGGCGGTCGGGCAATCAGCCCCAGCATTTT. The V and J genes are TRBV28 and TRBJ1-5, with TRBD1 matching 12 bases. The germline V gene encodes CDR1 MDHEN and CDR2 SYDVKM. The length of the CDR3 is 18 residues. V trimming: 3 bases; J trimming: 2 bases; junction bases outside the gene matches: 8.

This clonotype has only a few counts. The CDR3 sequence: CSVGGGTDTQYF. The DNA of the CDR3 is TGCAGTGTTGGGGGGGGGACAGATACGCAGTATTTT. The chain combines TRBV20-1 with TRBJ2-3; TRBD2 agrees at 7 bases. Unmatched junction bases numbered 4, after V lost 7 bases and J lost 3 bases. Germline CDR1 DFQATT, CDR2 SNEGSKA (reference sequence). The CDR3 totals 12 residues.